The 30 T cell receptor beta chains given below trace back to one sample, sequenced in a study of radiotherapy plus CTLA-4 blockade in lung cancer. Only in-frame clones appear in the TCRdb table, and some are missing; sequencing was by immunoSEQ multiplex PCR. The data hold roughly 97,000 clones, with approximately 74% observed a single time. The source material was peripheral blood, sampled from a patient treated with radiotherapy plus ipilimumab. The origin of the receptors is a human donor with non-small cell lung cancer who had a partial response to radiotherapy plus ipilimumab. Some clones in this sample may be carry-over from other donors' samples.

The genes are TRBV6-6 and TRBJ2-7; TRBD1 aligns across 7 bases. The V gene's germline CDR1 is MNHNY and CDR2 SVGAGI (reference sequence). The J segment lost 3 bases and the V segment lost 0 bases, leaving 2 bases of the junction unmatched. This CDR3 spans 14 amino acids. CDR3 nucleotide sequence: TGTGCCAGCAGTTACTCTTCAGGGGGCTACGAGCAGTACTTC. Its translation: CASSYSSGGYEQYF.

This clone occurred a few times. The chain couples TRBV6-6 to TRBJ2-5; D may be TRBD1 (5 bases). This CDR3 has 14 amino acids. Germline-derived CDR1 and CDR2 are MNHNY and SVGAGI (reference sequence). Trimming took 5 bases from V and 2 from J, leaving 12 bases between them. The CDR3 DNA sequence: TGTGCCAGCAGTGGGGCTTCCATACAAGAGACCCAGTACTTC. Translation gives CASSGASIQETQYF.

V and J are TRBV5-1 and TRBJ2-3, with 9 bases fitting TRBD2. The germline CDR1 and CDR2 sequences are SGHRS and YFSETQ. This CDR3 has 16 amino acids. V shed 0 bases, J shed 5 bases, and the junction held 7 bases outside the gene matches. In nucleotides, the CDR3 is TGCGCCAGCAGCTTGGCTAGCGGGACCATGTTAGATACGCAGTATTTT. This codes for CASSLASGTMLDTQYF.

The V gene is TRBV7-9, the J gene TRBJ2-5; D might be TRBD1 (6 bases). This CDR3 spans 14 amino acids. V lost 3 bases, J lost 5 bases, and 13 bases lay in between. Germline V CDR1 and CDR2: SEHNR, FQNEAQ (reference sequence). As DNA, the CDR3 is TGTGCCAGCAGCTTTACGCAGGGGCAGGAGACCCAGTACTTC. This gives the protein CASSFTQGQETQYF.

This clone has ten or more counts. V usage is TRBV10-2 and J usage is TRBJ1-6; no clear D gene. Trimming took 6 bases from V and 7 from J, leaving 13 bases between them. This CDR3 has 14 amino acids. Germline CDR1 WSHSY, CDR2 SAAADI. The CDR3 nucleotides are TGCGCCAGCAGGGACTCACTATCGAATTCACCCCTCCACTTT. Translating gives CASRDSLSNSPLHF.

J is TRBJ2-7 and V is TRBV14; D is ambiguous. Trimming removed 0 bases from V and 6 bases from J, with 15 bases in between. The CDR3 consists of 15 residues. Germline loops: CDR1 SGHDN, CDR2 FVKESK. The CDR3 DNA sequence: TGTGCCAGCAGCCAAGATGGTCGGAGATCGGGCGAGCAGTACTTC. This sequence encodes CASSQDGRRSGEQYF.

Only a few counts were recorded for this clone. This chain uses TRBV19 with TRBJ2-3, with 7 bases fitting TRBD2. The V segment lost 4 bases and the J segment 8 bases; nucleotides outside the gene matches: 3. Germline values: CDR1 LNHDA, CDR2 SQIVND (reference sequence). CDR3 length: 12 residues. CDR3: CASSSGGGTQYF. CDR3 sequence (DNA): TGTGCCAGTAGTAGCGGGGGTGGTACGCAGTATTTT.

The V gene is TRBV7-2, the J gene TRBJ2-3; tentative D call: TRBD1 (5 bases). This CDR3 comprises 12 residues. From germline, CDR1 is SGHTA and CDR2 FQGNSA. Trimming took off 5 bases at V and 11 bases at J, with 14 bases between the two ends. In nucleotides, the CDR3 is TGTGCCAGCAGCCCCAGGGCGGTAGAGCAGTATTTT. Amino acids: CASSPRAVEQYF.

The chain carries TRBV19 and TRBJ2-1, with a tentative D call TRBD2 (7 bases). V dropped 5 bases and J dropped 4 bases, with 24 bases sitting between them. The CDR3 contains 18 residues. Germline CDR1 reads LNHDA; CDR2 reads SQIVND (reference sequence). Here the CDR3 reads CASSSGTFEGEGYNEQFF. The CDR3 DNA follows: TGTGCCAGTAGTTCCGGGACCTTCGAGGGGGAGGGTTACAATGAGCAGTTCTTC.

The rearrangement uses TRBV7-7 and TRBJ2-5; 7 positions match TRBD1. Losses at the gene ends were 5 bases for V and 5 bases for J; bases not matched to a gene: 11. From germline, CDR1 is SSHAT and CDR2 FNYEAQ (reference sequence). The CDR3 contains 15 residues. Here the CDR3 reads CASSAFNRGEETQYF. The DNA for the CDR3 is TGTGCCAGCAGCGCTTTTAACAGGGGAGAGGAGACCCAGTACTTC.

The rearrangement links TRBV6-1 to TRBJ2-5; 10 bases are shared with TRBD2. V lost 6 bases to trimming and J lost 3 bases; unmatched junction nucleotides: 7. The CDR3 has 15 amino acids. Germline V gene lookup returns CDR1 MNHNS and CDR2 SASEGT. The CDR3: CASRLSGGVKETQYF. In DNA form, the CDR3 reads TGTGCCAGCAGACTAAGCGGGGGGGTAAAAGAGACCCAGTACTTC.

V gene TRBV18 combines with J gene TRBJ2-5; maybe TRBD1 (5 bases). Deletions cut 8 bases from V and 5 bases from J, with 21 bases between. The CDR3 has 15 amino acids. Germline values: CDR1 KGHSH, CDR2 LQKENI. The CDR3 nucleotides are TGTGCCAGCACACAAAACACAGGCATACTCGAGACCCAGTACTTC. It codes for CASTQNTGILETQYF.

The chain has TRBV6-1 and TRBJ2-5; D uncertain. Germline V gene sequence: CDR1 MNHNS, CDR2 SASEGT. The CDR3 consists of 15 residues. V was clipped by 6 bases and J by 1 base, with 15 bases between them. Here the CDR3 reads CASSRGALFQETQYF. The CDR3 nucleotides are TGTGCCAGCAGCCGAGGTGCGCTCTTCCAAGAGACCCAGTACTTC.

The rearrangement links TRBV15 to TRBJ2-7, with 10 nucleotides matching TRBD1. In germline, CDR1 is LNHNV, CDR2 YYDKDF (reference sequence). Losses at the gene ends were 8 bases for V and 6 bases for J; bases not matched to a gene: 7. The CDR3 has 13 residues. The DNA of the CDR3 is TGTGCCACCGGCGAGGGACAGGGGAGCGAGCAGTACTTC. This gives the protein CATGEGQGSEQYF.

The gene calls are TRBV19 and TRBJ2-1; D not certain. Germline values: CDR1 LNHDA, CDR2 SQIVND (reference sequence). The CDR3 contains 13 residues. V lost 4 bases, J lost 7 bases, and 11 bases lay in between. The CDR3 region has the DNA TGTGCCAGTAGTAGTTCCAGATTGAATGAGCAGTTCTTC. Its protein is CASSSSRLNEQFF.

This chain uses TRBV2 with TRBJ1-5; 7 bases are shared with TRBD1. V dropped 4 bases and J dropped 4; count of bases not matched to a gene: 4. Germline V gives CDR1 SNHLY, CDR2 FYNNEI. The CDR3 has 14 residues. The CDR3 is CASSGQGLNQPQHF. The DNA for the CDR3 is TGTGCCAGCAGTGGACAGGGATTAAATCAGCCCCAGCATTTT.

Only a few counts were recorded for this clone. The gene calls are TRBV10-3 and TRBJ2-7, with D uncertain. Germline assignment: CDR1 ENHRY and CDR2 SYGVKD. V was shortened by 0 bases and J by 2 bases, with 11 bases between the two germline ends. The CDR3 is 15 amino acids. CDR3 residues: CAISESSQRTYEQYF. The DNA of the CDR3 is TGTGCCATCAGTGAGTCGAGCCAAAGAACCTACGAGCAGTACTTC.

The chain links TRBV5-5 to TRBJ2-5; 7 bases are shared with TRBD1. The CDR3 is 12 amino acids. Germline V gene sequence: CDR1 SGHKS, CDR2 YYEKEE (reference sequence). Trimming at V came to 3 bases and at J to 5 bases, leaving 1 base not matched to a gene. The CDR3 DNA reads TGTGCCAGCAGCTGGGGACAGGAGACCCAGTACTTC. It encodes CASSWGQETQYF.

The V call is TRBV2, the J call TRBJ2-4, with TRBD2 as a possible D gene (5 bases). The germline V and J ends were trimmed by 6 bases and 2 bases, with 11 bases remaining between them. Per the germline V gene, CDR1 is SNHLY and CDR2 is FYNNEI. CDR3 length: 14 amino acids. Here the CDR3 reads CASSMRRTKNIQYF. As DNA, the CDR3 is TGTGCCAGCAGCATGAGGAGGACCAAAAACATTCAGTACTTC.

The CDR3 reads CASSPRGYHGYTF. CDR3 sequence (DNA): TGTGCCAGCAGCCCCAGGGGATACCATGGCTACACCTTC. The chain employs TRBV7-9 and TRBJ1-2; D perhaps matches TRBD1 (6 bases). Germline V gene sequence: CDR1 SEHNR, CDR2 FQNEAQ (reference sequence). The CDR3 is made up of 13 amino acids. V lost 5 bases and J lost 6, with 13 bases in between. Supplemented by reference TRBV7-9 and TRBJ1-2, the full variable domain reads DTGVSQNPRHKITKRGQNVTFRCDPISEHNRLYWYRQTLGQGPEFLTYFQNEAQLEKSRLLSDRFSAERPKGSFSTLEIQRTEQGDSAMYLCASSPRGYHGYTFGSGTRLTVV.

V is TRBV10-2 and J is TRBJ2-7; D may be TRBD1 (7 bases). V shed 2 bases and J shed 1 base, with 15 bases lying between them. This CDR3 has 16 amino acids. Per the germline V gene, CDR1 is WSHSY and CDR2 is SAAADI. The CDR3 region has the DNA TGCGCCAGCAGTGAGATGGAGGGGACAGAGTCCTACGAGCAGTACTTC. Translating gives CASSEMEGTESYEQYF.

V usage is TRBV4-2 and J usage is TRBJ1-6; 10 nucleotides line up with TRBD1. Germline V gene lookup returns CDR1 LGHNA and CDR2 YNFKEQ. The V segment lost 2 bases and the J segment 8 bases; nucleotides outside the gene matches: 6. The CDR3 consists of 16 residues. DNA for the CDR3: TGTGCCAGCAGCCAACGACAGGGGGCGCGGGATTCACCCCTCCACTTT. This gives the protein CASSQRQGARDSPLHF.

This chain uses TRBV4-2 with TRBJ2-2; D gene unclear. Germline lookup yields CDR1 LGHNA and CDR2 YNFKEQ. Between the trimmed V and J ends, which lost 0 bases and 9 bases, there was a span of 8 bases. The CDR3 totals 13 residues. The CDR3 DNA is TGTGCCAGCAGCCAAGATCTGTCTCGGGAGCTGTTTTTT. Translation: CASSQDLSRELFF.

This clone is medium-sized (0.01 to 0.1%) in the sample. The chain combines TRBV12-1 with TRBJ1-6; the table assigns TRBD1, which was not confirmed against the DNA. TRBV12-1 is a recognized pseudogene. The CDR3 totals 16 residues. CDR3 sequence: CASSSGQRKYNSPLHF. CDR3 DNA: TGTGCCAGCAGCTCAGGACAGAGAAAATATAATTCACCCCTCCACTTT.

This rearrangement joins TRBV19 to TRBJ1-5; TRBD1 matches at 9 bases. Germline CDR1 reads LNHDA; CDR2 reads SQIVND (reference sequence). CDR3 size: 15 residues. The V and J ends lost 5 bases and 6 bases, in that order; junction bases with no gene match: 8. Here the CDR3 reads CASSQPGQGIQPQHF. As DNA, the CDR3 is TGTGCCAGTAGTCAACCGGGACAGGGAATTCAGCCCCAGCATTTT.

J is TRBJ2-1 and V is TRBV7-9, with 11 bases aligning to TRBD2. The CDR3 is 16 residues long. V was pared by 7 bases and J by 5 bases, with 10 bases of the junction left unmatched. The germline gives CDR1 SEHNR, CDR2 FQNEAQ (reference sequence). CDR3 sequence (DNA): TGTGCCAGCAACCATCGTAGCGGGGGGGCTGACAATGAGCAGTTCTTC. It encodes CASNHRSGGADNEQFF.

V and J are TRBV5-5 and TRBJ2-1; TRBD2 matches at 12 bases. The CDR3 length is 15 residues. CDR1 is SGHKS and CDR2 is YYEKEE in the germline V gene (reference sequence). J gave up 4 bases and V 9 bases, and 8 bases lay outside the gene matches. The DNA of the CDR3 is TGTGCCACCGCCCCTAGCGGGGGGGATTACAATGAGCAGTTCTTC. Translating it yields CATAPSGGDYNEQFF.

V gene TRBV14 combines with J gene TRBJ2-1; D unresolved. This CDR3 has 11 residues. Germline CDR1 and CDR2: SGHDN and FVKESK. V was cut by 4 bases and J by 6 bases, with 4 bases left in between. Here the CDR3 DNA reads TGTGCCAGCAGCCGTAGCAATGAGCAGTTCTTC. This codes for CASSRSNEQFF.

The genes are TRBV4-1 and TRBJ1-1; D ambiguous. CDR3 length: 13 amino acids. The germline CDR1 and CDR2 sequences are MGHRA and YSYEKL. The V end was cut by 1 base, the J end by 4 bases, with 7 bases between. In DNA form, the CDR3 reads TGCGCCAGCAGCCAAGTAGGCGGCACTGAAGCTTTCTTT. Its protein is CASSQVGGTEAFF.

This clone has just one count. This rearrangement joins TRBV23-1 to TRBJ1-1; 11 bases are shared with TRBD1. TRBV23-1 qualifies as an ORF whose function is uncertain. The CDR3 has 14 residues. Unmatched junction bases numbered 5, after V lost 1 base and J lost 10 bases. The CDR3 nucleotides are TGCGCCAGCAGTCAATTGGTGGGACAGGGGGTAGCTTTCTTT. It specifies CASSQLVGQGVAFF.